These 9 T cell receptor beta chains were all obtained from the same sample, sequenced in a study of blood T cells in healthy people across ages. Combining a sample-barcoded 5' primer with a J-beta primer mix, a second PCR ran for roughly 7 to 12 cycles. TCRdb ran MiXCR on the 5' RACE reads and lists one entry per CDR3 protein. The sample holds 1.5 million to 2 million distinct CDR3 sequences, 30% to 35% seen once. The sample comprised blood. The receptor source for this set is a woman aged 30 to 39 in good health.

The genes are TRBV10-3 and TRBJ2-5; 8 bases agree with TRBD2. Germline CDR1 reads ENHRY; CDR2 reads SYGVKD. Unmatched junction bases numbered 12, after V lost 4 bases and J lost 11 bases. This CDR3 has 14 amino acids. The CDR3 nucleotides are TGTGCCATCAGTGCGGTACTAGCGGCCAATGAGCAGTACTTC. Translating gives CAISAVLAANEQYF.

The CDR3 sequence is CASSLGTGISYEQYF. CDR3 DNA: TGTGCCAGCAGTTTGGGGACAGGCATCTCCTACGAGCAGTACTTC. The V and J genes are TRBV28 and TRBJ2-7; 8 nucleotides agree with TRBD1. The CDR3 is made up of 15 amino acids. With 3 bases clipped from V and 0 bases from J, the junction kept 4 bases outside the gene matches. Germline assignment: CDR1 MDHEN and CDR2 SYDVKM. The variable domain in full, completed from reference TRBV28 and TRBJ2-7, reads DVKVTQSSRYLVKRTGEKVFLECVQDMDHENMFWYRQDPGLGLRLIYFSYDVKMKEKGDIPEGYSVSREKKERFSLILESASTNQTSMYLCASSLGTGISYEQYFGPGTRLTVT.

The CDR3 spells CSASARKEDTQYF. The CDR3 bases are TGCAGTGCTAGCGCCCGAAAGGAAGATACGCAGTATTTT. This chain connects TRBV20-1 to TRBJ2-3; D remains unclear. CDR3 length equals 13 residues. Germline V gives CDR1 DFQATT, CDR2 SNEGSKA (reference sequence). V was cut by 3 bases and J by 5 bases, with 12 bases left in between.

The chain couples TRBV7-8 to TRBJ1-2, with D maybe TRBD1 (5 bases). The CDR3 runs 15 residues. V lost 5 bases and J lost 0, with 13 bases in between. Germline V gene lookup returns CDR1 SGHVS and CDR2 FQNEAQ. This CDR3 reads CASSAGGHANYGYTF. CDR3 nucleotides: TGTGCCAGCAGCGCGGGCGGACACGCTAACTATGGCTACACCTTC. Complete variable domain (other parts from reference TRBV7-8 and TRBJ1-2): GAGVSQSPRYKVAKRGQDVALRCDPISGHVSLFWYQQALGQGPEFLTYFQNEAQLDKSGLPSDRFFAERPEGSVSTLKIQRTQQEDSAVYLCASSAGGHANYGYTFGSGTRLTVV.

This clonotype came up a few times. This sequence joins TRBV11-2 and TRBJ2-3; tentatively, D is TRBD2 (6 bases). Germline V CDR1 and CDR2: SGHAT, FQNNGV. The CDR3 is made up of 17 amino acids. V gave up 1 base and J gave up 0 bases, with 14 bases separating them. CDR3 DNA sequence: TGTGCCAGCAGCTTAGGGAGGGCGGAATCTAGCACAGATACGCAGTATTTT. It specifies CASSLGRAESSTDTQYF.

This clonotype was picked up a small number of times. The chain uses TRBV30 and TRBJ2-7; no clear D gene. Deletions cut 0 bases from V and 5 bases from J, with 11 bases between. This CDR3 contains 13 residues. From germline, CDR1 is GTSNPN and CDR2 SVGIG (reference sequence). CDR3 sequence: CAWSVRVSNEQYF. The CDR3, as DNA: TGTGCCTGGAGTGTACGGGTTAGCAACGAGCAGTACTTC.

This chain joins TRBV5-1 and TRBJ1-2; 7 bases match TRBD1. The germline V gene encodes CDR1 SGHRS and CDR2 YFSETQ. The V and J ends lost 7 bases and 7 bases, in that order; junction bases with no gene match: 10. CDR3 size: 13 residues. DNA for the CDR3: TGCGCCAGCGAGGGGCAAGGGGGCTCTGGCTACACCTTC. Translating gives CASEGQGGSGYTF.

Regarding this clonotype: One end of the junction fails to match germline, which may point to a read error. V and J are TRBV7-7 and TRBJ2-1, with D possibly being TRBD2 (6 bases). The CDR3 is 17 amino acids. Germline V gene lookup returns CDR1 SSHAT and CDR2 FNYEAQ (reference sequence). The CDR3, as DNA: TGTGCCGGCAGCTTAGGATTCCGGGACTCGGCCTACAATGAGCAGTTCTTC. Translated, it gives CAGSLGFRDSAYNEQFF.

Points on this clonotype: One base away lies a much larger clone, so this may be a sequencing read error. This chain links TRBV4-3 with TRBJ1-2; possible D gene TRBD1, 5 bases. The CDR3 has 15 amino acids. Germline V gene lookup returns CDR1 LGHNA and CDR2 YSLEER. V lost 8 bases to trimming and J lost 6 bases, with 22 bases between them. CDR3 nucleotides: TGCGCCAGCGGCCTAGGGAAGGGGTCGAGTGATGGCTACACCTTC. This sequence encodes CASGLGKGSSDGYTF.